Presented here are 21 T cell receptor beta chains from one specimen sequenced in a study of T cells in localized non-small cell lung cancer. The table came from immunoSEQ multiplex PCR; TCRdb's copy has only in-frame clones and leaves some out. Among some 10,000 clones listed, about 68% were seen once. The sample consisted of peripheral blood, taken before any cancer treatment. The source is a male donor older than 55 with stage I lung adenocarcinoma.

The chain combines TRBV11-1 with TRBJ2-4; perhaps TRBD2 as D (5 bases). CDR1 is SGHAT, CDR2 FQDESV, per germline (reference sequence). V lost 2 bases, J lost 6 bases, and 11 bases lay in between. The length of the CDR3 is 14 residues. The chain's CDR3 is CASSLPGRGNIQYF. CDR3 sequence (DNA): TGTGCCAGCAGCTTACCTGGACGGGGAAACATTCAGTACTTC.

In the case of this clone: One end of the junction varies from germline; a read error may be responsible. The V call is TRBV27, the J call TRBJ2-4, with a possible D match to TRBD2 (5 bases). CDR1 MNHEY and CDR2 SMNVEV come from the germline V gene (reference sequence). The CDR3 is made up of 13 amino acids. CDR3 DNA sequence: TGTGCCAGCAGCCCCCTAGCCAAAAACATTCAGTGCTTC. It codes for CASSPLAKNIQCF.

The chain links TRBV6-5 to TRBJ2-7, with TRBD2 identical over 8 bases. Trimming took 2 bases from V and 6 from J; bases not matched to a gene: 9. Per germline, CDR1 MNHEY and CDR2 SVGAGI. This CDR3 is built from 15 residues. CDR3 coding DNA: TGTGCCAGCAGTTACACCTCTGCGGGGGGCCGCGAGCAGTACTTC. This gives the protein CASSYTSAGGREQYF.

The chain couples TRBV7-2 to TRBJ2-7; 12 nucleotides align to TRBD2. The CDR3 runs to 15 residues. Germline CDR1 SGHTA, CDR2 FQGNSA. V was pared by 1 base and J by 7 bases, with 5 bases of the junction left unmatched. CDR3 amino acids: CASSLEASGGGEQYF. The CDR3 bases are TGTGCCAGCAGCTTAGAGGCTAGCGGGGGGGGTGAGCAGTACTTC.

Written as DNA, the CDR3 is TGTGCCACCAGACCTGGGGGAAGCACAGATACGCAGTATTTT. Protein sequence: CATRPGGSTDTQYF. V and J are TRBV6-6 and TRBJ2-3; either TRBD1 or TRBD2 may fit D (5 bases each). Between the trimmed V and J ends, which lost 10 bases and 0 bases, there was a span of 14 bases. This CDR3 spans 14 amino acids. Germline CDR1 is MNHNY and CDR2 is SVGAGI (reference sequence).

This clone was counted once. V gene TRBV2 combines with J gene TRBJ1-1; D call uncertain. Trimming left V 11 bases short and J 0 bases short, with 13 bases between. This CDR3 contains 13 residues. Germline V lookup: CDR1 SNHLY, CDR2 FYNNEI. For the CDR3, the DNA is TGTGCCGCAGGCCCAGACATGAACACTGAAGCTTTCTTT. Its translation is CAAGPDMNTEAFF.

This clone was detected once. This chain's CDR3 is CASSLRMTGLNSPLHF. As DNA, the CDR3 is TGTGCCAGCAGCTTGCGTATGACAGGGTTAAATTCACCCCTCCACTTT. This rearrangement joins TRBV5-6 to TRBJ1-6; TRBD1 matches at 7 bases. The germline V gene encodes CDR1 SGHDT and CDR2 YYEEEE. Losses at the gene ends were 1 base for V and 7 bases for J; bases not matched to a gene: 8. The CDR3 runs to 16 residues. The full variable domain, with the rest looked up from reference TRBV5-6 and TRBJ1-6, is DAGVTQSPTHLIKTRGQQVTLRCSPKSGHDTVSWYQQALGQGPQFIFQYYEEEERQRGNFPDRFSGHQFPNYSSELNVNALLLGDSALYLCASSLRMTGLNSPLHFGNGTRLTVT.

The chain carries TRBV14 and TRBJ1-1; D not resolved. The CDR3 totals 13 residues. The germline gives CDR1 SGHDN, CDR2 FVKESK. Trimming removed 0 bases from V and 5 bases from J, with 7 bases in between. The CDR3 reads CASSQDLRTEAFF. The DNA of the CDR3 is TGTGCCAGCAGCCAAGATCTGCGGACTGAAGCTTTCTTT.

The chain joins TRBV5-1 to TRBJ2-7, with TRBD2 matching 9 bases. The CDR3 covers 16 residues. V lost 4 bases and J lost 1; bases outside the gene matches: 9. CDR1 is SGHRS and CDR2 is YFSETQ in the germline V gene. CDR3 residues: CASSRLGAGGSYEQYF. CDR3 bases: TGCGCCAGCAGCCGGCTTGGAGCGGGGGGTTCCTACGAGCAGTACTTC. Drawing the rest from reference TRBV5-1 and TRBJ2-7, the complete variable domain is KAGVTQTPRYLIKTRGQQVTLSCSPISGHRSVSWYQQTPGQGLQFLFEYFSETQRNKGNFPGRFSGRQFSNSRSEMNVSTLELGDSALYLCASSRLGAGGSYEQYFGPGTRLTVT.

The chain carries TRBV4-3 and TRBJ1-2; D ambiguous. Germline V gene lookup returns CDR1 LGHNA and CDR2 YSLEER. This CDR3 is built from 15 residues. V lost 0 bases to trimming and J lost 2 bases, with 10 bases between them. The CDR3 spells CASSQEAGVNYGYTF. In DNA form, the CDR3 reads TGCGCCAGCAGCCAAGAAGCCGGGGTCAACTATGGCTACACCTTC.

This clone was observed a few times. This chain links TRBV10-3 with TRBJ1-1; D may be TRBD1 (6 bases). CDR3 length: 14 residues. Germline values: CDR1 ENHRY, CDR2 SYGVKD. Trimming removed 6 bases at V and 10 bases at J, with 21 bases between. The CDR3 nucleotides read TGTGCCATCAGCCAACAGGGCCCGGCCTCGTTAGCTTTCTTT. As protein: CAISQQGPASLAFF.

This chain joins TRBV5-1 and TRBJ1-3; D unresolved. The CDR3 is made up of 13 amino acids. Germline CDR1 is SGHRS and CDR2 is YFSETQ. V gave up 5 bases and J gave up 2 bases, with 8 bases separating them. Here the CDR3 reads CASSNLPGNTIYF. The DNA of the CDR3 is TGCGCCAGCAGTAATCTCCCTGGAAACACCATATATTTT.

This chain connects TRBV5-4 to TRBJ1-5, with 9 bases that match TRBD1. The CDR3 covers 15 residues. Trimming at V came to 4 bases and at J to 0 bases, leaving 2 bases not matched to a gene. Germline V gene data show CDR1 as SGHNT and CDR2 as YYREEE (reference sequence). The CDR3 nucleotides read TGTGCCAGCAGCCGGGACAGGGCTAGCAATCAGCCCCAGCATTTT. Protein product: CASSRDRASNQPQHF.

This clone was observed once. The chain links TRBV29-1 to TRBJ2-1; D not resolved. CDR3 length: 12 residues. Trimming took 4 bases from V and 6 from J, leaving 10 bases between them. Germline assignment: CDR1 SQVTM and CDR2 ANQGSEA. The CDR3 loop is CSVAIPLNEQFF. For the CDR3, the DNA is TGCAGCGTTGCGATACCCCTCAATGAGCAGTTCTTC.

The chain combines TRBV7-3 with TRBJ1-6; a weak D match, TRBD1 (5 bases). The CDR3 runs 14 residues. Germline lookup yields CDR1 SGHTA and CDR2 FQGTGA. Trimming removed 4 bases from V and 9 bases from J, with 13 bases in between. CDR3 sequence (DNA): TGTGCCAGCAGCTCGGGGGTAGATGGTTCACCCCTCCACTTT. This gives the protein CASSSGVDGSPLHF. Combining the CDR3 with reference TRBV7-3 and TRBJ1-6 gives the whole variable domain GAGVSQTPSNKVTEKGKYVELRCDPISGHTALYWYRQSLGQGPEFLIYFQGTGAADDSGLPNDRFFAVRPEGSVSTLKIQRTERGDSAVYLCASSSGVDGSPLHFGNGTRLTVT.

The chain links TRBV6-1 to TRBJ1-2; weak D call: TRBD1 (6 bases). The CDR3 is made up of 11 amino acids. The germline CDR1 and CDR2 sequences are MNHNS and SASEGT. Trimming took off 10 bases at V and 6 bases at J, with 12 bases between the two ends. CDR3 DNA sequence: TGTGCCAACGGGGGGGGCGATGGCTACACCTTC. Protein sequence: CANGGGDGYTF.

The genes are TRBV25-1 and TRBJ2-1; the match to TRBD2 covers 7 bases. V lost 2 bases, J lost 1 base, and 2 bases stayed unmatched. Germline assignment: CDR1 MGHDK and CDR2 SYGVNS. The CDR3 is made up of 15 amino acids. The CDR3 region has the DNA TGTGCCAGCAGTGAAGTGGGGGGGTCCTACAATGAGCAGTTCTTC. Translating it yields CASSEVGGSYNEQFF.

This chain connects TRBV11-2 to TRBJ2-7; D not certain. CDR1 is SGHAT and CDR2 is FQNNGV in the germline V gene. The CDR3 runs to 15 residues. Trimming left V 0 bases short and J 0 bases short, with 9 bases between. The CDR3: CASSLDSIPSYEQYF. DNA of the CDR3: TGTGCCAGCAGCTTAGATTCCATTCCCTCCTACGAGCAGTACTTC.

This clone was counted between two and nine times. The chain carries TRBV5-5 and TRBJ1-1, with D unclear. The CDR3 loop spans 14 amino acids. Trimming left V 3 bases short and J 1 base short, with 10 bases between. Germline assignment: CDR1 SGHKS and CDR2 YYEKEE (reference sequence). The CDR3 nucleotides are TGTGCCAGCAGCTACTTGACATCGAACACTGAAGCTTTCTTT. It encodes CASSYLTSNTEAFF.

The chain has TRBV7-5 and TRBJ2-2; whether TRBD2, the table's D call, matches the DNA was not checked. TRBV7-5 is recorded as a pseudogene. CDR3 length: 20 amino acids. Here the CDR3 reads CVRSLGTGTFSHPWDGELFF. Here the CDR3 DNA reads TGTGTCAGAAGCTTAGGGACCGGGACTTTTTCCCACCCCTGGGACGGGGAGCTGTTTTTT.

The genes are TRBV29-1 and TRBJ1-2, with D possibly being TRBD1 (6 bases). V lost 6 bases and J lost 2, with 10 bases in between. The CDR3 is made up of 12 amino acids. Germline-derived CDR1 and CDR2 are SQVTM and ANQGSEA. CDR3 DNA sequence: TGCAGCGTCAAAACAGGGAACTATGGCTACACCTTC. This gives the protein CSVKTGNYGYTF.